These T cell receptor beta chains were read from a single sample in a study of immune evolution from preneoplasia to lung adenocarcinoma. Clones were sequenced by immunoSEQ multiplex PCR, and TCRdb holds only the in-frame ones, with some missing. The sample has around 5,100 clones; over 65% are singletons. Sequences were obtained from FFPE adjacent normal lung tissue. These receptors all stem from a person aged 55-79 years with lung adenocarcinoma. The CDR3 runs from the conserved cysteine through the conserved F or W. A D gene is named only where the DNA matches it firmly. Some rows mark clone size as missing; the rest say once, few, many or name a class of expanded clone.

TGCGCCAGCAGCTTGGATCTAGCAATTGGCACCGGGGAGCTGTTTTTT,CASSLDLAIGTGELFF,TRBV5-1,few,.,TRBJ2-2
TGTGCCAGCAGCGTAGCTTTGGCTAGCGGGGGGAACACCGGGGAGCTGTTTTTT,CASSVALASGGNTGELFF,TRBV9,.,TRBD2,TRBJ2-2
TGTGCCAGCAGCTTTAGCGTTGGACCGACGGGTGGAAAACTGTTTTTT,CASSFSVGPTGGKLFF,TRBV7-8,medium-sized,.,TRBJ1-4
TGTGCCAGAAGCTTTTACCGCAGCCGGAAGACAGGGCCCTCTGGAAACACCATATATTTT,CARSFYRSRKTGPSGNTIYF,TRBV5-3,.,TRBD1,TRBJ1-3
TGTGCCAGCAGGAAACAGGGGGAGGACGAGCAGTACTTC,CASRKQGEDEQYF,TRBV5-4,.,TRBD1,TRBJ2-7
TGTGCCTGGAGTGTACAAGGTCCCCTGGCAATGGATACGCAGTATTTT,CAWSVQGPLAMDTQYF,TRBV30,large,.,TRBJ2-3
TGTGCCAGCAGCGTAGCTTCGGGCTACAATGAGCAGTTCTTC,CASSVASGYNEQFF,TRBV9,.,.,TRBJ2-1
TGTGCCAGCAGTTTAGAAGAAACCCAGTATTTT,CASSLEETQYF,TRBV28,few,.,TRBJ2-3
TGTGCCAGCAGTCTAATGGGGGGCCCTGGCGAGCAGTACTTC,CASSLMGGPGEQYF,TRBV7-3,.,.,TRBJ2-7
TGTGCCAGCAGTGAATATTCACAGGGTCCCTACAATGAGCAGTTCTTC,CASSEYSQGPYNEQFF,TRBV25-1,.,.,TRBJ2-1
TGTGCCAGCAGCCACCGGGACAGGAATTACGAGCAGTACTTC,CASSHRDRNYEQYF,TRBV7-9,.,TRBD1,TRBJ2-7
TGTGCCAGCAGCTTGGGCGGGGGGACAAGCATTAGGAATGAGCAGTTCTTC,CASSLGGGTSIRNEQFF,TRBV5-6,.,TRBD2,TRBJ2-1
TGTGCCAGCTCATACGGCCACGAGCAGTACTTC,CASSYGHEQYF,TRBV18,.,.,TRBJ2-7
TGTGCCAGCAGCCAACTCAGGACCTGGGGTTATAATTCACCCCTCCACTTT,CASSQLRTWGYNSPLHF,TRBV7-2,.,.,TRBJ1-6
TGTGCCAGCAGCTTAACGCCAGACTCCTACAATGAGCAGTTCTTC,CASSLTPDSYNEQFF,TRBV7-2,.,.,TRBJ2-1
TGTGCCAGCACTAGGGACAGGGCAGTTCAGCCCCAGCATTTT,CASTRDRAVQPQHF,TRBV6-1,.,TRBD1,TRBJ1-5
TGTGCCAGCAGCTTAGCGGGTGACACTGAAGCTTTCTTT,CASSLAGDTEAFF,TRBV7-9,.,.,TRBJ1-1
TGCGCCAGCAGCCAAAATGGGCCCAGCTCCTACGAGCAGTACTTC,CASSQNGPSSYEQYF,TRBV4-1,.,.,TRBJ2-7
TGTGCCTCCCAAAGTCGCAGGGAGAGCACAGATACGCAGTATTTT,CASQSRRESTDTQYF,TRBV19,few,.,TRBJ2-3
TGTGCCAGCAGCTTAAGCGGTTTGGGCGAGCAGTACTTC,CASSLSGLGEQYF,TRBV7-3,few,.,TRBJ2-7
TGTGCCAGCAGTTTCCGCTATAGCAATCAGCCCCAGCATTTT,CASSFRYSNQPQHF,TRBV6-1,.,.,TRBJ1-5
TGTGCCAGCAGTTTATATGGAGACGGTAATTCACCCCTCCACTTT,CASSLYGDGNSPLHF,TRBV28,once,.,TRBJ1-6
TGTGCCAGCGGGGGTTTGCCACCTAACTATGGCTACACCTTC,CASGGLPPNYGYTF,TRBV28,.,.,TRBJ1-2
TGCGCCAGCGGCACGGCGATGAACACTGAAGCTTTCTTT,CASGTAMNTEAFF,TRBV10-2,.,.,TRBJ1-1
TGCAGCGTTGAAAAGCAGGGTCAGGGCTACACCTTC,CSVEKQGQGYTF,TRBV29-1,.,.,TRBJ1-2
TGTGCCAGCAGGAAGGACGGACCCTACGAGCAGTACTTC,CASRKDGPYEQYF,TRBV7-9,few,.,TRBJ2-7
TGTGCCAGCAGTGTCGATGGGGTGAACACTGAAGCTTTCTTT,CASSVDGVNTEAFF,TRBV25-1,.,.,TRBJ1-1
TGTGCCAGCAGCTTAGACCAGGGGGCGGGGGAGACCCAGTACTTC,CASSLDQGAGETQYF,TRBV7-9,.,TRBD1,TRBJ2-5
TGTGCCAGCACCTCGGCGGGGGGCACAGATACGCAGTATTTT,CASTSAGGTDTQYF,TRBV7-3,once,TRBD2,TRBJ2-3
TGTGCCAGCAGTGCATCGCAGGGCTACTACTACGAGCAGTACTTC,CASSASQGYYYEQYF,TRBV6-1,.,.,TRBJ2-7
TGTGCCAGCAGCAGATACAGGGGGTTGGGGCCTCAAGAGACCCAGTACTTC,CASSRYRGLGPQETQYF,TRBV5-6,.,TRBD1,TRBJ2-5
TGTGCCAGCAGCTTAAGCGGGACCATGACCTACGAGCAGTACTTC,CASSLSGTMTYEQYF,TRBV5-5,.,TRBD2,TRBJ2-7
TGTGCCAGCAGCCCAGACAGTCCATCGGGAAACACCATATATTTT,CASSPDSPSGNTIYF,TRBV7-2,few,.,TRBJ1-3
TGTGCCAGCAGTTTATCCCTTTCTGGGGCCAACGTCCTGACTTTC,CASSLSLSGANVLTF,TRBV27,.,.,TRBJ2-6
TGTGCCAGTAGTTTGGGAGGGATGAAGACCCAGTACTTC,CASSLGGMKTQYF,TRBV19,.,TRBD2,TRBJ2-5
TGTGCCAGCAGCGTATCTTCAGGGGTGAACACCGGGGAGCTGTTTTTT,CASSVSSGVNTGELFF,TRBV9,.,.,TRBJ2-2